The rows below give T cell receptor beta chains drawn from one sample of a study of shared clonotypes between healthy human individuals. Profiling relied on immunoSEQ multiplex PCR, and the TCRdb table lists in-frame clones only, not all of them. The table has fewer than 1 million clones, around 96% seen once. The material sequenced was naive CD8+ T cells sorted from blood. All receptors derive from a man aged 25 to 40 in good health. Both conserved end residues are part of each CDR3. The D gene is left open where the match is weak. Only some rows state a clone size, as once, few, many or a class for expanded clones.

clone size: NA
D gene: NA
J gene: TRBJ2-3
V gene: TRBV11-2
CDR3 DNA: TGTGCCAGCAGCTTAGGGGCGGGGACTAGCACAGATACGCAGTATTTT
CDR3 protein: CASSLGAGTSTDTQYF

clone size: NA
D gene: NA
J gene: TRBJ2-4
V gene: TRBV27
CDR3 DNA: TGTGCCAGCAGTACAGGGTTCAAAAACATTCAGTACTTC
CDR3 protein: CASSTGFKNIQYF

clone size: NA
D gene: TRBD2
J gene: TRBJ2-7
V gene: TRBV7-2
CDR3 DNA: TGTGCCAGCAGCTTCTTTGGCGGGAGCTCCTACGAGCAGTACTTC
CDR3 protein: CASSFFGGSSYEQYF

clone size: few
D gene: NA
J gene: TRBJ2-7
V gene: TRBV7-2
CDR3 DNA: TGTGCCAGCAGCGCCTCCTACGAGCAGTACTTC
CDR3 protein: CASSASYEQYF

clone size: NA
D gene: NA
J gene: TRBJ2-7
V gene: TRBV27
CDR3 DNA: TGTGCCAGCAGTACAACATTAGGGGTTGTCGCCTACGAGCAGTACTTC
CDR3 protein: CASSTTLGVVAYEQYF

clone size: NA
D gene: TRBD2
J gene: TRBJ2-3
V gene: TRBV7-9
CDR3 DNA: TGTGCCAGCAGCCCGGGAGGAAGGGTCGGGGATACGCAGTATTTT
CDR3 protein: CASSPGGRVGDTQYF

clone size: NA
D gene: TRBD2
J gene: TRBJ2-5
V gene: TRBV29-1
CDR3 DNA: TGCAGCGTTGTCCCCAGGACTAGCGCTGCGGAGACCCAGTACTTC
CDR3 protein: CSVVPRTSAAETQYF

clone size: NA
D gene: NA
J gene: TRBJ1-1
V gene: TRBV6-5
CDR3 DNA: TGTGCCAGCAGTTACGGAACGACTCAGGGGATGCCTGAAGCTTTCTTT
CDR3 protein: CASSYGTTQGMPEAFF

clone size: NA
D gene: NA
J gene: TRBJ1-2
V gene: TRBV27
CDR3 DNA: TGTGCCAGCAGCCCGAGTGGAGTCGGGGGCTATGGCTACACCTTC
CDR3 protein: CASSPSGVGGYGYTF

clone size: NA
D gene: NA
J gene: TRBJ1-5
V gene: TRBV6-5
CDR3 DNA: TGTGCCAGCAGTTACTCGTGGGGGGCCGGGCAGCCCCAGCATTTT
CDR3 protein: CASSYSWGAGQPQHF

clone size: NA
D gene: TRBD1
J gene: TRBJ2-6
V gene: TRBV29-1
CDR3 DNA: TGCAGCGTTACAGGGGGTAGGAGCTCTGGGGCCAACGTCCTGACTTTC
CDR3 protein: CSVTGGRSSGANVLTF

clone size: NA
D gene: NA
J gene: TRBJ2-1
V gene: TRBV27
CDR3 DNA: TGTGCCAGCAGAGGAGCCGGGACGAACTTATACAATGAGCAGTTCTTC
CDR3 protein: CASRGAGTNLYNEQFF

clone size: NA
D gene: NA
J gene: TRBJ2-7
V gene: TRBV29-1
CDR3 DNA: TGCAGCGTGTATCTTGCGGGGACAACATCCTACGAGCAGTACTTC
CDR3 protein: CSVYLAGTTSYEQYF

clone size: NA
D gene: NA
J gene: TRBJ2-7
V gene: TRBV7-9
CDR3 DNA: TGTGCCAGCAGGGTGGGCCGGGGCGAGCAGTACTTC
CDR3 protein: CASRVGRGEQYF

clone size: NA
D gene: NA
J gene: TRBJ2-7
V gene: TRBV11-2
CDR3 DNA: TGTGCCAGCAGCCCGGGTGTGGGCGGGTCCTCCTACGAGCAGTACTTC
CDR3 protein: CASSPGVGGSSYEQYF

clone size: once
D gene: NA
J gene: TRBJ2-7
V gene: TRBV27
CDR3 DNA: TGTGCCAGCAGTAGACAGTCGACTTACGAGCAGTACTTC
CDR3 protein: CASSRQSTYEQYF

clone size: NA
D gene: NA
J gene: TRBJ1-2
V gene: TRBV14
CDR3 DNA: TGTGCCAGCAGCGACAATTTAAACTATGGCTACACCTTC
CDR3 protein: CASSDNLNYGYTF

clone size: NA
D gene: TRBD2
J gene: TRBJ2-2
V gene: TRBV7-8
CDR3 DNA: TGTGCCAGCAGCTTAAGGAATGGACTAGTCGACACCGGGGAGCTGTTTTTT
CDR3 protein: CASSLRNGLVDTGELFF

clone size: NA
D gene: NA
J gene: TRBJ2-7
V gene: TRBV29-1
CDR3 DNA: TGCAGCGTTGGAACAGGCTACGAGCAGTACTTC
CDR3 protein: CSVGTGYEQYF

clone size: NA
D gene: NA
J gene: TRBJ2-1
V gene: TRBV7-9
CDR3 DNA: TGTGCCAGCAGCGTGGGGGCTAGCCCTCATGAGCAGTTCTTC
CDR3 protein: CASSVGASPHEQFF

clone size: NA
D gene: NA
J gene: TRBJ2-7
V gene: TRBV9
CDR3 DNA: TGTGCCAGCAGCAAGGCGACCCTCGGGAGCGGACACTACGAGCAGTACTTC
CDR3 protein: CASSKATLGSGHYEQYF

clone size: NA
D gene: TRBD1
J gene: TRBJ2-7
V gene: TRBV11-2
CDR3 DNA: TGTGCCAGCAGCTTAAAGGGACAGCCTCCCTACGAGCAGTACTTC
CDR3 protein: CASSLKGQPPYEQYF

clone size: NA
D gene: NA
J gene: TRBJ2-5
V gene: TRBV5-8
CDR3 DNA: TGTGCCAGCAGGATCCGGGACTTCGATTATTTAGAGACCCAGTACTTC
CDR3 protein: CASRIRDFDYLETQYF

clone size: NA
D gene: NA
J gene: TRBJ2-1
V gene: TRBV4-3
CDR3 DNA: TGCGCCAGCAGCCCGGGACTCTCGGGGTATTACAATGAGCAGTTCTTC
CDR3 protein: CASSPGLSGYYNEQFF

clone size: NA
D gene: NA
J gene: TRBJ2-3
V gene: TRBV18
CDR3 DNA: TGTGCCAGCTCACCCCCCGAGGAGACAGATACGCAGTATTTT
CDR3 protein: CASSPPEETDTQYF

clone size: NA
D gene: NA
J gene: TRBJ2-5
V gene: TRBV10-3
CDR3 DNA: TGTGCCACCGAGGGGGAGCAAGAGACCCAGTACTTC
CDR3 protein: CATEGEQETQYF

clone size: NA
D gene: TRBD1
J gene: TRBJ2-2
V gene: TRBV5-1
CDR3 DNA: TGCGCCAGCAGCTTGGTACCAGGGGGTTCGGACACCGGGGAGCTGTTTTTT
CDR3 protein: CASSLVPGGSDTGELFF

clone size: NA
D gene: NA
J gene: TRBJ2-3
V gene: TRBV4-1
CDR3 DNA: TGCGCCAGCAGCCAAGCCGACGGTGCAGATACGCAGTATTTT
CDR3 protein: CASSQADGADTQYF

clone size: NA
D gene: NA
J gene: TRBJ2-3
V gene: TRBV7-9
CDR3 DNA: TGTGCCAGCCAGAGAGGGGAGCCAGAACGCACAGATACGCAGTATTTT
CDR3 protein: CASQRGEPERTDTQYF

clone size: once
D gene: NA
J gene: TRBJ1-1
V gene: TRBV2
CDR3 DNA: TGTGCCAGCAGTGTAAGTGGAAGAACTGAAGCTTTCTTT
CDR3 protein: CASSVSGRTEAFF

clone size: NA
D gene: TRBD2
J gene: TRBJ2-7
V gene: TRBV2
CDR3 DNA: TGTGCCAGCATAGCGGGACTAGCGGTCTCCGAGCAGTACTTC
CDR3 protein: CASIAGLAVSEQYF

clone size: NA
D gene: TRBD1
J gene: TRBJ1-1
V gene: TRBV7-2
CDR3 DNA: TGTGCCAGCAGCTGGACAGGGATGAACACTGAAGCTTTCTTT
CDR3 protein: CASSWTGMNTEAFF

clone size: NA
D gene: NA
J gene: TRBJ2-7
V gene: TRBV7-9
CDR3 DNA: TGTGCCAGCAGCTTTCATCCGCGAAGGGAACTCTCTCACGAGCAGTACTTC
CDR3 protein: CASSFHPRRELSHEQYF

clone size: few
D gene: NA
J gene: TRBJ2-7
V gene: TRBV7-9
CDR3 DNA: TGTGCCAGCAGCTTAGAGACAGTTAGAACGGGCTACGAGCAGTACTTC
CDR3 protein: CASSLETVRTGYEQYF

clone size: NA
D gene: TRBD1
J gene: TRBJ2-7
V gene: TRBV29-1
CDR3 DNA: TGCAGCGCAAGGGACAGGGAGGGCGGCGAGCAGTACTTC
CDR3 protein: CSARDREGGEQYF

clone size: NA
D gene: NA
J gene: TRBJ2-5
V gene: TRBV10-3
CDR3 DNA: TGTGCCATCAGTGAGTCGATAGCAGGGTTGGGGGAGACCCAGTACTTC
CDR3 protein: CAISESIAGLGETQYF

clone size: once
D gene: NA
J gene: TRBJ2-7
V gene: TRBV5-1
CDR3 DNA: TGCGCCAGCAGCTTGGCCCTCTCGGGAGCTCCCTACGAGCAGTACTTC
CDR3 protein: CASSLALSGAPYEQYF

clone size: NA
D gene: NA
J gene: TRBJ2-1
V gene: TRBV4-1
CDR3 DNA: TGCGCCAGCAGCCAAGATAATGGGGGTTACAATGAGCAGTTCTTC
CDR3 protein: CASSQDNGGYNEQFF

clone size: NA
D gene: NA
J gene: TRBJ2-3
V gene: TRBV28
CDR3 DNA: TGTGCCAGCAGTTTCGGAGGTCTAGATACGCAGTATTTT
CDR3 protein: CASSFGGLDTQYF

clone size: NA
D gene: NA
J gene: TRBJ2-1
V gene: TRBV15
CDR3 DNA: TGTGCCACCAGCAGAGCTGCCCTACCCCAGACCAGAGATTACAATGAGCAGTTCTTC
CDR3 protein: CATSRAALPQTRDYNEQFF

clone size: NA
D gene: NA
J gene: TRBJ1-1
V gene: TRBV10-2
CDR3 DNA: TGCGCCAGCAGAATGGGGACGGGCACTGAAGCTTTCTTT
CDR3 protein: CASRMGTGTEAFF

clone size: NA
D gene: NA
J gene: TRBJ1-1
V gene: TRBV29-1
CDR3 DNA: TGCAGCGTCGTCACAGGGACGAAAGCTTTCTTT
CDR3 protein: CSVVTGTKAFF